This T cell receptor beta chain emerged from a study of blood T cell repertoires in COVID-19. Clones were read by immunoSEQ multiplex PCR, and TCRdb kept only the in-frame ones, dropping some. There are about 70,000 clones in the sample; roughly 80% occur only once, and about a tenth lies in the top ten. The germline CDR1 and CDR2 sequences are SGHTA and FQGTGA. CDR3 length: 15 residues. V lost 2 bases and J lost 1, with 10 bases in between. The material sequenced was peripheral blood. The chain couples TRBV7-3 to TRBJ2-3; TRBD1 might be the D (6 bases). This clonotype originated in a human donor in a cohort sampled during active COVID-19. CDR3: CASSLGAGGTDTQYF. CDR3 sequence (DNA): TGTGCCAGCAGCTTAGGGGCAGGGGGCACAGATACGCAGTATTTT.